This is a list of T cell receptor beta chains from one sample in a study of cytomegalovirus exposure and HLA in healthy donors. Generated by immunoSEQ multiplex PCR, the TCRdb table keeps only in-frame clones and is missing some. The table includes 150,000 to 200,000 clones, around 81% detected once. The sample was PBMCs. Receptors were obtained from a man aged 30-40 years in good health and CMV-seropositive. Each CDR3 is given with its conserved first and last residue. Fields, in order: J gene, D gene, V gene, clone size, CDR3 DNA, CDR3 protein. D genes are given only for firm matches. Expanded clones get a size class; other rows say once, few or many, or leave the size out.

TRBJ1-1 TRBD1 TRBV7-9 once TGTGCCAGCAGCTCAGGGGGCAGATTCGGCACTGAAGCTTTCTTT CASSSGGRFGTEAFF
TRBJ2-3 NA TRBV4-1 NA TGCGCCAGCAGCCAAGGGCCCGCCAGAGATACGCAGTATTTT CASSQGPARDTQYF
TRBJ2-1 TRBD2 TRBV15 NA TGTGCCACCAGCTCCCGACGGCGGGGGGGCCCAGAGATATACAATGAGCAGTTCTTC CATSSRRRGGPEIYNEQFF
TRBJ2-7 TRBD1 TRBV18 NA TGTGCCAGCTCACTTCAGGACAGGCCGAGCTACGAGCAGTACTTC CASSLQDRPSYEQYF
TRBJ1-4 NA TRBV5-4 NA TGTGCCAGCAGCCCGGACAGTGAAAAACTGTTTTTT CASSPDSEKLFF
TRBJ1-1 NA TRBV4-2 NA TGTGCCAGCAGCCAAGGGGCCGGCCCCTACACTGAAGCTTTCTTT CASSQGAGPYTEAFF
TRBJ1-1 NA TRBV5-5 once TGTGCCAGCAGCCTTGCGGGGTGGCCCAGGGTCACTGAAGCTTTCTTT CASSLAGWPRVTEAFF
TRBJ2-3 TRBD2 TRBV12-5 NA TGTGCTAGTGGTTCAAGCGGGGGGGCCGGCGTAGATACGCAGTATTTT CASGSSGGAGVDTQYF
TRBJ2-1 TRBD2 TRBV11-2 NA TGTGCCAGCAGCTTAGGGACTAGCCGCCATGAGCAGTTCTTC CASSLGTSRHEQFF
TRBJ2-2 TRBD1 TRBV11-3 NA TGTGCCACCTTAGGTGTACAGGGGGGAGTGACCGGGGAGCTGTTTTTT CATLGVQGGVTGELFF
TRBJ1-3 TRBD1 TRBV10-2 NA TGCGCCAGCAGAGATAGACAGGGTGGAAACACCATATATTTT CASRDRQGGNTIYF
TRBJ2-1 NA TRBV28 NA TGTGCCAGCAGTTCCCTCGGGATGGGGGGGCAGGGGAATGAGCAGTTCTTC CASSSLGMGGQGNEQFF
TRBJ2-3 NA TRBV7-2 NA TGTGCCAGCAGCTTCGGGAGAGCCGGTACGCAGTATTTT CASSFGRAGTQYF
TRBJ2-7 NA TRBV9 few TGTGCCAGCAGCGTCAGGGGAATCGGGACCGAGCAGTACTTC CASSVRGIGTEQYF
TRBJ1-2 NA TRBV9 NA TGTGCCAGCAGCGCAAGGGGCTATGGCTACACCTTC CASSARGYGYTF
TRBJ1-5 TRBD1 TRBV19 NA TGTGCCAGTAGCGCACAGGGGGCAGGTCAGCCCCAGCATTTT CASSAQGAGQPQHF
TRBJ1-4 TRBD1 TRBV6-5 NA TGTGCCAGCGGACAGGGTGACGAAAAACTGTTTTTT CASGQGDEKLFF
TRBJ1-5 NA TRBV6-4 NA TGTGCCAGCAGTGAGGAGGCTAATCAGCCCCAGCATTTT CASSEEANQPQHF
TRBJ2-7 NA TRBV18 NA NA CASSEWGQGATFF
TRBJ2-1 TRBD1 TRBV5-4 NA TGTGCCAGCAGCCCCCGGGCGGACAGGGGGCGTGATGAGCAGTTCTTC CASSPRADRGRDEQFF
TRBJ1-1 NA TRBV4-3 few TGCGCCAGCAGCCAAGATTCCGTGAACACTGAAGCTTTCTTT CASSQDSVNTEAFF
TRBJ2-3 NA TRBV29-1 NA TGCAGCGTTGACGGAGGAACCGATACGCAGTATTTT CSVDGGTDTQYF
TRBJ2-7 NA TRBV19 NA TGTGCCAGTAGTATCCCGGGGGGCCGTCGGCACGAGCAGTACTTC CASSIPGGRRHEQYF
TRBJ2-7 NA TRBV30 NA TGTGCCTGGAATCGCGGGACCTCCTACGAGCAGTACTTC CAWNRGTSYEQYF
TRBJ1-3 TRBD1 TRBV9 NA TGTGCCAGCAGCGGGACAGGGGGTTCTGGAAACACCATATATTTT CASSGTGGSGNTIYF
TRBJ2-7 NA TRBV28 few TGTGCCAGCAGTTTAGAGTACGAGCAGTACTTC CASSLEYEQYF
TRBJ2-3 TRBD2 TRBV5-1 NA TGCGCCAGCAGCTTTCTCGGGGGGGCCAGAGATACGCAGTATTTT CASSFLGGARDTQYF
TRBJ2-1 NA TRBV9 NA TGTGCCAGCAGCCCCTCAGGGTTACCTTACAATGAGCAGTTCTTC CASSPSGLPYNEQFF
TRBJ2-7 TRBD1 TRBV19 NA TGTGCCAGTAGTATAGATCAGGGGGCCTCCTCCTACGAGCAGTACTTC CASSIDQGASSYEQYF
TRBJ2-7 TRBD2 TRBV5-4 NA TGTGCCAGCAGCCCCCCGGGACTAGCGGGGGGGCGCTTAGACGAGCAGTACTTC CASSPPGLAGGRLDEQYF
TRBJ2-1 TRBD1 TRBV4-1 NA TGCGCCAGCAGCCAAGGTGAACAGGGGGGCTCCTACAATGAGCAGTTCTTC CASSQGEQGGSYNEQFF
TRBJ1-1 NA TRBV5-4 NA TGTGCCAGCAGCTTGACAGCCAACACTGAAGCTTTCTTT CASSLTANTEAFF
TRBJ2-7 TRBD2 TRBV6-1 NA TGTGCCACGTATGTGGCGGGGGTGGCCTACGAGCAGTACTTC CATYVAGVAYEQYF
TRBJ1-1 NA TRBV5-1 NA TGCGCCAGCAGCTTTCAGGGAAGGACTGAAGCTTTCTTT CASSFQGRTEAFF
TRBJ2-5 TRBD1 TRBV4-3 NA TGCGCCAGCAGCCAGGACAGGGGAGAGACCCAGTACTTC CASSQDRGETQYF
TRBJ2-7 NA TRBV29-1 NA TGCAGCGTTCAGCTGGGGGGACCCTCCTACGAGCAGTACTTC CSVQLGGPSYEQYF
TRBJ2-1 NA TRBV11-3 NA TGTGCCAGCAGCTTAGATTCAGGGTATGAGCAGTTCTTC CASSLDSGYEQFF
TRBJ1-3 NA TRBV27 NA TGTGCCAGCAGCATTCACGGTGGAAACACCATATATTTT CASSIHGGNTIYF
TRBJ2-2 NA TRBV10-3 NA TGTGCCATCAGTGACCCCGTCGGTCGGGATTTGAACACCGGGGAGCTGTTTTTT CAISDPVGRDLNTGELFF
TRBJ1-4 TRBD1 TRBV4-1 NA TGCGCCAGCAGCCAGACAGGGGACGAAAAACTGTTTTTT CASSQTGDEKLFF
TRBJ2-7 TRBD2 TRBV4-2 NA TGTGCCAGCAGCCAAGAGACTAGCGGGGGGCCCATATACTTC CASSQETSGGPIYF
TRBJ1-2 NA TRBV6-1 NA TGTGCCAGCAGGGGGCGGGGGACGGGCTATGGCTACACCTTC CASRGRGTGYGYTF
TRBJ1-6 TRBD1 TRBV5-4 NA TGTGCCAGCAGCCCCGGGACAGGGGGTTATTCACCCCTCCACTTT CASSPGTGGYSPLHF
TRBJ1-5 NA TRBV30 NA TGTGCCTGGAGTGGAACAGATAGCAATCAGCCCCAGCATTTT CAWSGTDSNQPQHF
TRBJ1-4 TRBD1 TRBV7-2 NA TGTGCCAGCAGCTATCAAACAGGGGGCGGAGAAAAACTGTTTTTT CASSYQTGGGEKLFF
TRBJ2-2 NA TRBV4-3 once TGCGCCAGCAGCCAAGATTACAACGGGGGGCCTAGGGGGGAGCTGTTTTTT CASSQDYNGGPRGELFF